This T cell receptor beta chain emerged from a study of Tregs in tolerant kidney transplant recipients. After removal of 2 bases from V and 7 bases from J, the junction contained 12 bases not matched to a gene. The germline V gene encodes CDR1 SGHNT and CDR2 YENEEA. The CDR3 contains 17 residues. The data were produced by immunoSEQ multiplex PCR, yet TCRdb's version contains in-frame clones alone and is incomplete. The sample comprises about 21,000 clones, around 85% of which are singletons, and 25% rests with the top ten. Study outcomes and limitations: Some patients' samples used different primers over time, so nucleotide sequences weren't comparable. Findings come from small patient numbers and require larger validation.

Comment on this clone: Antigen unknown.

Recipients received nonmyeloablative bone marrow transplants from related graft donors, with transient mixed chimerism. Thawed PBMCs were FACS-sorted into unstimulated CD4+CD25+CD127- regulatory T cells, CD4+CD25- non-regulatory cells, CD4 and CD8 cells. This TCR was sampled from a human patient who received a combined kidney and bone marrow transplant. The graft donor may be the source of some T cells. V is TRBV11-3 and J is TRBJ2-4; 9 nucleotides agree with TRBD1. Sequences were derived from CD8+ T cells from blood (PBMCs), sampled 6 months after the transplant. The CDR3 here is CASSLRGTGIFGNIQYF. The CDR3 nucleotides read TGTGCCAGCAGCTTACGGGGGACAGGGATATTTGGGAACATTCAGTACTTC.